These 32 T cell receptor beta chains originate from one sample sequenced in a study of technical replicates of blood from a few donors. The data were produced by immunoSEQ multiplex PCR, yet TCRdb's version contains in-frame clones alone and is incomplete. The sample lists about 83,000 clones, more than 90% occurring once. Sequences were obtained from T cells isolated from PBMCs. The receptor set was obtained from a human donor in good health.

In nucleotides, the CDR3 is TGTGCCAGCAGTTTATTAGGACGGGAAAACACAGATACGCAGTATTTT. It is translated as CASSLLGRENTDTQYF. The chain joins TRBV28 to TRBJ2-3; D might be TRBD2 (5 bases). Germline V gene data show CDR1 as MDHEN and CDR2 as SYDVKM. V lost 1 base to trimming and J lost 2 bases, with 13 bases between them. The CDR3 is made up of 16 amino acids.

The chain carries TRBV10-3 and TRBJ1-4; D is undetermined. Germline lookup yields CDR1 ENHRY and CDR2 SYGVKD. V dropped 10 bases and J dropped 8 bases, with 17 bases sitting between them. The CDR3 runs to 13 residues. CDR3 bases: TGTGCCAGCCAACCCCCAGATTTAGAAAAACTGTTTTTT. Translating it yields CASQPPDLEKLFF.

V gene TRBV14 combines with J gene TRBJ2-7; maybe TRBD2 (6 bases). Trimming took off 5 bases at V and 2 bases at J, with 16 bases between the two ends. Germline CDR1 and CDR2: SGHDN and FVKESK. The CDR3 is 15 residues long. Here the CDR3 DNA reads TGTGCCAGCAGCGGCCGGGGGATCGGACCCTACGAGCAGTACTTC. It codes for CASSGRGIGPYEQYF.

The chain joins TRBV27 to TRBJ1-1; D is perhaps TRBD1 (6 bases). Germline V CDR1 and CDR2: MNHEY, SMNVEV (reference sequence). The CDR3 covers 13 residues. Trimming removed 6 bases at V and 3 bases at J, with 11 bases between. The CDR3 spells CASSRQGYTEAFF. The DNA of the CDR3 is TGTGCCAGCAGCCGGCAGGGGTACACTGAAGCTTTCTTT.

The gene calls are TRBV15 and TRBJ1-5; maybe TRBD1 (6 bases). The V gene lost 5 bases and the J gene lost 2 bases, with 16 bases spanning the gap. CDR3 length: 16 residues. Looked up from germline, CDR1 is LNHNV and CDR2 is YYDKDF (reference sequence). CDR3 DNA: TGTGCCACCAGCGGCGGGGGGCGCTTGGGCAATCAGCCCCAGCATTTT. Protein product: CATSGGGRLGNQPQHF.

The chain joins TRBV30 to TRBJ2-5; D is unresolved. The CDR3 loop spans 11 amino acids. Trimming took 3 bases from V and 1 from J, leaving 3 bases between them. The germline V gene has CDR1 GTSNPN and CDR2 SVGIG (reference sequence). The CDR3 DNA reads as TGTGCCTGGAGCAGCCAAGAGACCCAGTACTTC. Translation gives CAWSSQETQYF. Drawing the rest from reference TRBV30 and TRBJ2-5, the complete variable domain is SQTIHQWPATLVQPVGSPLSLECTVEGTSNPNLYWYRQAAGRGLQLLFYSVGIGQISSEVPQNLSASRPQDRQFILSSKKLLLSDSGFYLCAWSSQETQYFGPGTRLLVL.

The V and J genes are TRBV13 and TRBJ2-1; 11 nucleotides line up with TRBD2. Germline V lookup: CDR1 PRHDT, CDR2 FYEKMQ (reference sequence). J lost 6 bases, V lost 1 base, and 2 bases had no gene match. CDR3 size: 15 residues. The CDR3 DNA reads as TGTGCCAGCAGCTTAGTTAGCGGGGGGGGCAATGAGCAGTTCTTC. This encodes CASSLVSGGGNEQFF.

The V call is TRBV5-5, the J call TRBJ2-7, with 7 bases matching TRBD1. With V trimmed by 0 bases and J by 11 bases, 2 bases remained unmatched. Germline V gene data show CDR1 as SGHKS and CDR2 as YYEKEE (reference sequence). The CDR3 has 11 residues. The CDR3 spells CASSLVQGEYF. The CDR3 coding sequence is TGTGCCAGCAGCTTGGTTCAGGGGGAGTACTTC.

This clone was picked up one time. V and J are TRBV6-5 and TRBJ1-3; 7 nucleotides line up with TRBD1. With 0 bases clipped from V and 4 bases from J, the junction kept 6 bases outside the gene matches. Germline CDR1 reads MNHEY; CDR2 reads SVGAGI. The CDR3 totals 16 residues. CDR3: CASSYSLPGQGNTIYF. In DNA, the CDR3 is TGTGCCAGCAGTTACTCCCTGCCGGGACAGGGAAACACCATATATTTT.

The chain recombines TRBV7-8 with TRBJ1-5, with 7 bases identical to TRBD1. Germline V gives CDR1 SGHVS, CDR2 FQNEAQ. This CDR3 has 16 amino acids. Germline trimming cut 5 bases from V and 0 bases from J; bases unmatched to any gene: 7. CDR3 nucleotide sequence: TGTGCCAGCAGCCAATCACAGGGGACTAGCAATCAGCCCCAGCATTTT. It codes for CASSQSQGTSNQPQHF.

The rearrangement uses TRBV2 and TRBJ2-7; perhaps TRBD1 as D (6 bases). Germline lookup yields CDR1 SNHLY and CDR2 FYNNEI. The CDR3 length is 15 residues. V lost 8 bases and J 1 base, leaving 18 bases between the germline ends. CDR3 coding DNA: TGTGCCAGCCTCCCCTCGAGGGGGATGTCCTACGAGCAGTACTTC. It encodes CASLPSRGMSYEQYF.

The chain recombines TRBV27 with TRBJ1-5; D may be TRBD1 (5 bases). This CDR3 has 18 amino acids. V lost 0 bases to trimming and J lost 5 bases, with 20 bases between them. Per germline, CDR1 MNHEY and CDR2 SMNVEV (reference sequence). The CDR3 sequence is CASSLSFVGGSHHQPQHF. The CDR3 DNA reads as TGTGCCAGCAGTTTATCGTTCGTCGGGGGTTCCCACCATCAGCCCCAGCATTTT.

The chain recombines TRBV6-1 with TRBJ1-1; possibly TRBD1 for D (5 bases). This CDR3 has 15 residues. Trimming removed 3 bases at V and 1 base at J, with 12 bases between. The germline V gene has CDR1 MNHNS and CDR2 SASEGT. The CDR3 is CASSEWFGGNTEAFF. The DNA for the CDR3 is TGTGCCAGCAGTGAGTGGTTCGGGGGGAACACTGAAGCTTTCTTT.

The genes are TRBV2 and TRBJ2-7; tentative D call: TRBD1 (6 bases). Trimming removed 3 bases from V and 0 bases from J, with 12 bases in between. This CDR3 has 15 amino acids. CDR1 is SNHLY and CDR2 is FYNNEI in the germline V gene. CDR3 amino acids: CASSDRDNLSYEQYF. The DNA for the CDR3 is TGTGCCAGCAGTGACCGGGACAACCTCTCCTACGAGCAGTACTTC.

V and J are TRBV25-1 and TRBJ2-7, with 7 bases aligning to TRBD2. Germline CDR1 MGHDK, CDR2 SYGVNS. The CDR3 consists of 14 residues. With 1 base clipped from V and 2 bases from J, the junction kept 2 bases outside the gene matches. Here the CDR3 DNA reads TGTGCCAGCAGTGAATTGGGAGGGCCCTACGAGCAGTACTTC. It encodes CASSELGGPYEQYF.

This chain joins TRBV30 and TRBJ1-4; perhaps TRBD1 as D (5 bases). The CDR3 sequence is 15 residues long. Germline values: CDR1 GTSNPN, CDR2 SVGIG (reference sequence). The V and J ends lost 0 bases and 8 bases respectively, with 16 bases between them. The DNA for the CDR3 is TGTGCCTGGAGTGTCCCCAGGGCGGGAGGCGAAAAACTGTTTTTT. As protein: CAWSVPRAGGEKLFF. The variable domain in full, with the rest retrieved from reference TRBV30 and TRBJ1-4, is SQTIHQWPATLVQPVGSPLSLECTVEGTSNPNLYWYRQAAGRGLQLLFYSVGIGQISSEVPQNLSASRPQDRQFILSSKKLLLSDSGFYLCAWSVPRAGGEKLFFGSGTQLSVL.

The DNA for the CDR3 is TGCGCCAGCAGCCAAGGCGCTGGGGCCGTTTCCTACGAGCAGTACTTC. Its translation is CASSQGAGAVSYEQYF. The chain is built from TRBV4-1 and TRBJ2-7, with D tentatively TRBD1 (5 bases). Trimming took off 1 base at V and 1 base at J, with 14 bases between the two ends. Germline CDR1 MGHRA, CDR2 YSYEKL. There are 16 residues in the CDR3.

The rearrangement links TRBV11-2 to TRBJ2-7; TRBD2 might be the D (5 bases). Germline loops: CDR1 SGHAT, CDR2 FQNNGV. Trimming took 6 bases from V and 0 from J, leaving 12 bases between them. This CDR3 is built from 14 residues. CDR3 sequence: CASRVSGSSYEQYF. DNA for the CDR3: TGTGCCAGCAGAGTTTCGGGAAGCTCCTACGAGCAGTACTTC.

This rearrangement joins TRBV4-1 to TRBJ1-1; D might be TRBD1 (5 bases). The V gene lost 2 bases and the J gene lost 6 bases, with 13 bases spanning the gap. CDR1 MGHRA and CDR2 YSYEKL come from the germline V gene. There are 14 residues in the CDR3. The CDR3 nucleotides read TGCGCCAGCAGCCAATTATCAGGGTATGCTGAAGCTTTCTTT. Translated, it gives CASSQLSGYAEAFF.

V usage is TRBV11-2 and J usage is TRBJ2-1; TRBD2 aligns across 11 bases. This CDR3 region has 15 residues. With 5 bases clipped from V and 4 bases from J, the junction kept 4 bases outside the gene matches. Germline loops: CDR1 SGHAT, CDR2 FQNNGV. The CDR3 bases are TGTGCCAGCAGCCTCGGGACTAGCGGATACAATGAGCAGTTCTTC. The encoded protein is CASSLGTSGYNEQFF.

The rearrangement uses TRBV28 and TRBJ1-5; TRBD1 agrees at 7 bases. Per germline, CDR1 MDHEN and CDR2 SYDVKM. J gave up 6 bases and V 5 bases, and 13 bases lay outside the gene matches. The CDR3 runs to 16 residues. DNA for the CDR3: TGTGCCAGCAGTGCTAGAGACAGGGCTCAGGGTCAGCCCCAGCATTTT. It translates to CASSARDRAQGQPQHF.

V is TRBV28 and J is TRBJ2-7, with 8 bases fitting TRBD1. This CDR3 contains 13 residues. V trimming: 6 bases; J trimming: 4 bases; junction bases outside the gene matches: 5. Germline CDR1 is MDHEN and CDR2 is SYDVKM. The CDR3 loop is CASSLTGVYEQYF. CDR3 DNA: TGTGCCAGCAGCCTGACAGGGGTGTACGAGCAGTACTTC. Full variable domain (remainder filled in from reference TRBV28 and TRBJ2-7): DVKVTQSSRYLVKRTGEKVFLECVQDMDHENMFWYRQDPGLGLRLIYFSYDVKMKEKGDIPEGYSVSREKKERFSLILESASTNQTSMYLCASSLTGVYEQYFGPGTRLTVT.

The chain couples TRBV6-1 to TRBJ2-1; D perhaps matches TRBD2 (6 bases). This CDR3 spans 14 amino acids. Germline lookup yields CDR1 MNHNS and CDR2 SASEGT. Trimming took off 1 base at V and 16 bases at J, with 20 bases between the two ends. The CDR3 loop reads CASSEVRDAPGGFF. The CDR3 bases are TGTGCCAGCAGTGAAGTAAGGGATGCTCCCGGGGGATTCTTC.

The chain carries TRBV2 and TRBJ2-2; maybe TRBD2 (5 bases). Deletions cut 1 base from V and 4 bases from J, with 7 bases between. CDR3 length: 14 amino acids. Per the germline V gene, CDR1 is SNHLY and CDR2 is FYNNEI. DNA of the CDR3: TGTGCCAGCAGTGAAGTCCGGGGCACCGGGGAGCTGTTTTTT. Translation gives CASSEVRGTGELFF.

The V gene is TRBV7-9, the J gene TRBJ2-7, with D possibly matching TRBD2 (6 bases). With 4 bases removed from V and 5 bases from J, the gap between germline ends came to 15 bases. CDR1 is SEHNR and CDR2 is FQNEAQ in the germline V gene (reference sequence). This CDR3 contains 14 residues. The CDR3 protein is CASSSPGEVHEQYF. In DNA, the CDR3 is TGTGCCAGCAGCTCCCCGGGAGAAGTCCACGAGCAGTACTTC.

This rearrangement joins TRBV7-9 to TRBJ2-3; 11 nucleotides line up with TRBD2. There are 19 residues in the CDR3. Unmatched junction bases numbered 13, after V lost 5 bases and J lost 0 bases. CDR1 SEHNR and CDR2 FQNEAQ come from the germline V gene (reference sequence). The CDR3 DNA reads TGTGCCAGCAGCGGTTTTGCTAGCGGGAGGCCCCTAAGCACAGATACGCAGTATTTT. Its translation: CASSGFASGRPLSTDTQYF.

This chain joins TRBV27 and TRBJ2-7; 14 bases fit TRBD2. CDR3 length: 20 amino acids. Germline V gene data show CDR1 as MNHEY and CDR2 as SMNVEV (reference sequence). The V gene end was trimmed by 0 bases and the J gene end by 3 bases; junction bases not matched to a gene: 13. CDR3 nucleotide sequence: TGTGCCAGCAGTTTATCGTCCGGGACTAGCGGGAGATATTCCGTCTACGAGCAGTACTTC. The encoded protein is CASSLSSGTSGRYSVYEQYF.

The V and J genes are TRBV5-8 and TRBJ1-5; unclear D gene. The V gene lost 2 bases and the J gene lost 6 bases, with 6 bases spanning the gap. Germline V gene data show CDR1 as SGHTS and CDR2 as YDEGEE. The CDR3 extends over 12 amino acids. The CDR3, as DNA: TGTGCCAGCAGCTTCGGAGGTCAGCCCCAGCATTTT. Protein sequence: CASSFGGQPQHF.

CDR3 in amino acids: CASSLEVRAGETQYF. CDR3 bases: TGCGCCAGCAGCTTGGAAGTCAGGGCAGGGGAGACCCAGTACTTC. This sequence joins TRBV5-1 and TRBJ2-5, with D possibly TRBD1 on 5 matching bases. Trimming pared 0 bases from V and 5 bases from J, leaving 14 bases between. The CDR3 length is 15 residues. Germline loops: CDR1 SGHRS, CDR2 YFSETQ.

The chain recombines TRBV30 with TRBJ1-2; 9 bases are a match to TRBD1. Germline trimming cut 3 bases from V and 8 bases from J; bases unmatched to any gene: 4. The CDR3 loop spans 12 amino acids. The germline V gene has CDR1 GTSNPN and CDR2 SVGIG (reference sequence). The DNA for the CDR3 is TGTGCCTGGAGACAGGGGGCGCGCGGCTACACCTTC. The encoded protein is CAWRQGARGYTF. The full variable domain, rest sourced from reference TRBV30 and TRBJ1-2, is SQTIHQWPATLVQPVGSPLSLECTVEGTSNPNLYWYRQAAGRGLQLLFYSVGIGQISSEVPQNLSASRPQDRQFILSSKKLLLSDSGFYLCAWRQGARGYTFGSGTRLTVV.

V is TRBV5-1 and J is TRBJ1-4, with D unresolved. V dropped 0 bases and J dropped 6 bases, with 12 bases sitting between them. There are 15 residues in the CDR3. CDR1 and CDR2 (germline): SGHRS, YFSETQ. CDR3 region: CASSLVVGSDEKLFF. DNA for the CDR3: TGCGCCAGCAGCTTGGTGGTAGGAAGCGATGAAAAACTGTTTTTT.

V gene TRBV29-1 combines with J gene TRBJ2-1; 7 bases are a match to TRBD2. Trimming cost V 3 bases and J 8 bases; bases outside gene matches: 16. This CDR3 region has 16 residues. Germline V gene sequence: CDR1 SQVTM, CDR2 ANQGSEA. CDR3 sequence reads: CSVDRLAERFGDEQFF. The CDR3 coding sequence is TGCAGCGTTGACCGTCTAGCGGAGAGGTTTGGGGATGAGCAGTTCTTC.